Sequencing of this T cell receptor (beta chain) was carried out in a study of cytomegalovirus exposure and HLA in healthy donors. Study-wide background: Around 80 million unique TCRs from HLA-typed donors were held in an early data release. General study findings and limits: Despite most TCR sequences being rare, some public TCRs occurred in many donors.

Of note for this clone: What it recognizes is unknown.

Germline V gene sequence: CDR1 WSHSY, CDR2 SAAADI. The trim removed 4 bases at V and 8 bases at J, leaving 10 bases unmatched. This CDR3 is 15 amino acids long. The PCR used 60 Vbeta and 13 Jbeta primers. As handled by the study authors: There were tens of millions of unique TCR beta chains by a later count, and about 12 million of them were shared. The table came from immunoSEQ multiplex PCR; TCRdb's copy has only in-frame clones and leaves some out. V and J calls and clone size are those listed in that table; D and trimming were worked out from the DNA. The table lists roughly 200,000 clones, roughly 8.7% of them singletons.

The sample consisted of PBMCs. The sequence was collected from a woman in her twenties or thirties in good health and CMV-seropositive. V is TRBV10-2 and J is TRBJ2-1; 8 nucleotides match TRBD1. CDR3 residues: CASSAISGGFDEQFF. CDR3 DNA: TGCGCCAGCAGTGCGATATCAGGGGGCTTCGATGAGCAGTTCTTC.